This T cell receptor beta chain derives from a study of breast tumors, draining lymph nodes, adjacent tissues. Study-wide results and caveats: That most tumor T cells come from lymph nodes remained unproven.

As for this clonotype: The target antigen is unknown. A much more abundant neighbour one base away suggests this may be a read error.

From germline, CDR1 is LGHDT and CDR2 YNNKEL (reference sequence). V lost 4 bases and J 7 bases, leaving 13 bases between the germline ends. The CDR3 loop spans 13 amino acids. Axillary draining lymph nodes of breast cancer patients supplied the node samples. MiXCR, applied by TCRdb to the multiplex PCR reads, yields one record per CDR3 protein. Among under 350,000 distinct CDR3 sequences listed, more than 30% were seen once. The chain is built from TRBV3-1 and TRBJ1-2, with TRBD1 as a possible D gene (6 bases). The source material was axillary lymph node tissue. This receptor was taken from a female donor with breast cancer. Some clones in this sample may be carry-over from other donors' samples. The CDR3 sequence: CASSPSSGAGYTF. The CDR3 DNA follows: TGTGCCAGCAGCCCTTCGTCGGGGGCTGGCTACACCTTC. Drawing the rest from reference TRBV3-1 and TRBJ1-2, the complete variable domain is DTAVSQTPKYLVTQMGNDKSIKCEQNLGHDTMYWYKQDSKKFLKIMFSYNNKELIINETVPNRFSPKSPDKAHLNLHINSLELGDSAVYFCASSPSSGAGYTFGSGTRLTVV.